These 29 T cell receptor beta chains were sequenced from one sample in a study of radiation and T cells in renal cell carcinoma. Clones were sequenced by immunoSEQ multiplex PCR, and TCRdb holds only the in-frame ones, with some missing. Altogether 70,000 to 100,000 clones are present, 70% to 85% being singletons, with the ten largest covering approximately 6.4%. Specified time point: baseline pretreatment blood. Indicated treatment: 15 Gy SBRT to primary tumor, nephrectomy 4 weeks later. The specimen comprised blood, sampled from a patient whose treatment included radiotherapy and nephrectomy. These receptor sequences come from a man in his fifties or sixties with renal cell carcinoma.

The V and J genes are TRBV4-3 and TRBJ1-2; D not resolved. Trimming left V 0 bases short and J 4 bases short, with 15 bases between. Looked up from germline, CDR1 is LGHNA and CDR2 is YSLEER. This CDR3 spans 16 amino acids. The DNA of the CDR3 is TGCGCCAGCAGCCAAGATACGAGGGAACTAAGCTATGGCTACACCTTC. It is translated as CASSQDTRELSYGYTF.

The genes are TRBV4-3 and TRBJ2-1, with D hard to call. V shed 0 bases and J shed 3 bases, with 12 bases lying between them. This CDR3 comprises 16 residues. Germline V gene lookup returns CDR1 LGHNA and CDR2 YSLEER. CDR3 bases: TGCGCCAGCAGCCAAGATTGGCGACCGAACTACAATGAGCAGTTCTTC. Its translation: CASSQDWRPNYNEQFF.

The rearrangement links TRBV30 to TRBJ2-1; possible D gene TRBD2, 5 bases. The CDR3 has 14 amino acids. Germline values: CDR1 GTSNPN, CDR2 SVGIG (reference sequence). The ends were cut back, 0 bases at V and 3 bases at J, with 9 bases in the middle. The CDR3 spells CAWSVSSGYNEQFF. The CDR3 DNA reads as TGTGCCTGGAGTGTATCGAGCGGCTACAATGAGCAGTTCTTC.

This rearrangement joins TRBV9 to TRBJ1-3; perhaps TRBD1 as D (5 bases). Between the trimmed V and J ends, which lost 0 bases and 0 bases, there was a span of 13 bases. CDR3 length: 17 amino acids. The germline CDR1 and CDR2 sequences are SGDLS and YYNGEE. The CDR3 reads CASSVVDSSFSGNTIYF. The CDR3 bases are TGTGCCAGCAGCGTAGTCGACAGCTCTTTCTCTGGAAACACCATATATTTT.

CDR3 residues: CASSPPAGNYGYTF. The CDR3 region has the DNA TGTGCCAGCTCACCACCGGCGGGTAACTATGGCTACACCTTC. The V call is TRBV18, the J call TRBJ1-2; D remains ambiguous. The CDR3 extends over 14 amino acids. V gave up 0 bases and J gave up 1 base, with 6 bases separating them. Germline V gene data show CDR1 as KGHSH and CDR2 as LQKENI.

The CDR3 is CASEGMQEGVYEQYF. Written as DNA, the CDR3 is TGTGCCAGCGAGGGGATGCAGGAGGGAGTGTACGAGCAGTACTTC. The chain carries TRBV28 and TRBJ2-7, with D possibly being TRBD2 (6 bases). Germline CDR1 MDHEN, CDR2 SYDVKM. Between the trimmed V and J ends, which lost 8 bases and 4 bases, there was a span of 21 bases. The CDR3 is made up of 15 amino acids.

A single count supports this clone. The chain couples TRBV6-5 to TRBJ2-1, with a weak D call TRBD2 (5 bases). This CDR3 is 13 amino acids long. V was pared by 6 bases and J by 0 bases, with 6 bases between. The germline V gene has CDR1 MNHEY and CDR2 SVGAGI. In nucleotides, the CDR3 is TGTGCCAGCAGGGGGAGCTCCTACAATGAGCAGTTCTTC. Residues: CASRGSSYNEQFF.

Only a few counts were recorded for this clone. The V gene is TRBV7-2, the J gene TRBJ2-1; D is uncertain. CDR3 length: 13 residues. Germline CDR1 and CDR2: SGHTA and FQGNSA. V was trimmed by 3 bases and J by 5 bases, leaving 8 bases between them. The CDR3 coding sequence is TGTGCCAGCAGCTTTTCGGTTAACAATGAGCAGTTCTTC. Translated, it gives CASSFSVNNEQFF.

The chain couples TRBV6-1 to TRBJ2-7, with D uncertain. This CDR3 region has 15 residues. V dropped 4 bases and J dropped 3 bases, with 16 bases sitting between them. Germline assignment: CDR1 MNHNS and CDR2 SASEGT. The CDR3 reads CASSGDLSRDYEQYF. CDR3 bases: TGTGCCAGCAGTGGGGATCTGAGCAGAGACTACGAGCAGTACTTC.

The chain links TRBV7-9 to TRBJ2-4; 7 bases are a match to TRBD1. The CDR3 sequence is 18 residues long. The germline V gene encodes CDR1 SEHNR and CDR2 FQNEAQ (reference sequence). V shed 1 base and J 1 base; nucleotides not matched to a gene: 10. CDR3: CASSLERKGAWAKNIQYF. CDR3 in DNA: TGTGCCAGCAGCTTAGAGCGTAAGGGGGCTTGGGCCAAAAACATTCAGTACTTC.

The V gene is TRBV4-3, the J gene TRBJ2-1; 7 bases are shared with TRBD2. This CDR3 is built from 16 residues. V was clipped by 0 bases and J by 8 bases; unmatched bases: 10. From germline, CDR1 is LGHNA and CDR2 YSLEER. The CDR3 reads CASSQDLGGRGDEQFF. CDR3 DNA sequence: TGCGCCAGCAGCCAAGATTTAGGAGGGAGGGGTGATGAGCAGTTCTTC.

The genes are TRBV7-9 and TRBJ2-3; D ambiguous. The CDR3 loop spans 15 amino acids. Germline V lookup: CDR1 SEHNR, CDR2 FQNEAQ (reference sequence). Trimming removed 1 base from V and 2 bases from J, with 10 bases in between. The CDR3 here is CASSLVAGITDTQYF. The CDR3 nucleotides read TGTGCCAGCAGCTTAGTGGCAGGAATCACAGATACGCAGTATTTT.

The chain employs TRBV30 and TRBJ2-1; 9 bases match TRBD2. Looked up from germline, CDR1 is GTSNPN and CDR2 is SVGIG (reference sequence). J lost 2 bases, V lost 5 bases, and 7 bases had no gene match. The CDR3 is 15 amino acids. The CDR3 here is CAWSLSGGPYNEQFF. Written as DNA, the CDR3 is TGTGCCTGGTCACTGAGCGGGGGGCCCTACAATGAGCAGTTCTTC.

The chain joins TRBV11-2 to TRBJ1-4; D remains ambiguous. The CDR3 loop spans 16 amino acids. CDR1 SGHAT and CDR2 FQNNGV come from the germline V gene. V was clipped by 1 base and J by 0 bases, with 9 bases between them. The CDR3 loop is CASSLGQVATNEKLFF. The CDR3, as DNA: TGTGCCAGCAGCTTAGGGCAGGTTGCAACTAATGAAAAACTGTTTTTT.

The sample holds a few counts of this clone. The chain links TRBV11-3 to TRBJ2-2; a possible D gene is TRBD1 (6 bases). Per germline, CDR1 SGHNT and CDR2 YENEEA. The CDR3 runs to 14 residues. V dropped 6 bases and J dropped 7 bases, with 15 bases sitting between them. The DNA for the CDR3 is TGTGCCAGCAGTCCAACAGGGCAGGGCGGGGAGCTGTTTTTT. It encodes CASSPTGQGGELFF. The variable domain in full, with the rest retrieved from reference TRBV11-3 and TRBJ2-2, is EAGVVQSPRYKIIEKKQPVAFWCNPISGHNTLYWYLQNLGQGPELLIRYENEEAVDDSQLPKDRFSAERLKGVDSTLKIQPAELGDSAVYLCASSPTGQGGELFFGEGSRLTVL.

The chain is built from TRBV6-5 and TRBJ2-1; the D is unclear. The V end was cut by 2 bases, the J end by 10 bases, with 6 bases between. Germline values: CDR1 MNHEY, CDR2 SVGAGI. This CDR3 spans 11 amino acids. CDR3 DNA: TGTGCCAGCAGTTACGGGTGGGAGCAGTTCTTC. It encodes CASSYGWEQFF.

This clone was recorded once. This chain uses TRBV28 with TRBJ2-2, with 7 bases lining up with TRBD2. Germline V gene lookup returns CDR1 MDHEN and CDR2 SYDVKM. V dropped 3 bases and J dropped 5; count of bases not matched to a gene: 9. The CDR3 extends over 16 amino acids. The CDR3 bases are TGTGCCAGCAGTTTCGTAGCGGGTGAAGGAACCGGGGAGCTGTTTTTT. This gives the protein CASSFVAGEGTGELFF. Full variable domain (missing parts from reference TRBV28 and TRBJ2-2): DVKVTQSSRYLVKRTGEKVFLECVQDMDHENMFWYRQDPGLGLRLIYFSYDVKMKEKGDIPEGYSVSREKKERFSLILESASTNQTSMYLCASSFVAGEGTGELFFGEGSRLTVL.

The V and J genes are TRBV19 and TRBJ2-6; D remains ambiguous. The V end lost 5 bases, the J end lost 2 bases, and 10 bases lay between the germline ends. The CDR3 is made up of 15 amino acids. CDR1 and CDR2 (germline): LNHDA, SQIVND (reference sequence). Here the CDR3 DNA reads TGTGCCAGTAGTTCGTCGCTCCCTGGGGCCAACGTCCTGACTTTC. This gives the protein CASSSSLPGANVLTF.

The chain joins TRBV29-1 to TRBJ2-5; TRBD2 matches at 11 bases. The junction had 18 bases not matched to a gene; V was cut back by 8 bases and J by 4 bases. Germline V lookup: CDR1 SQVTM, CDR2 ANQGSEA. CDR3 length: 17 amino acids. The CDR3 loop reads CSSRVMTLAGGTETQYF. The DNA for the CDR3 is TGCAGCTCCCGCGTGATGACTCTAGCGGGAGGTACAGAGACCCAGTACTTC.

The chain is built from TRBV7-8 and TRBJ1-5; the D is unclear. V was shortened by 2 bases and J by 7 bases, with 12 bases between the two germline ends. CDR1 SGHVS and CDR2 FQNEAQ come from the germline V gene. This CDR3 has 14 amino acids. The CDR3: CASSLTGSNQPQHF. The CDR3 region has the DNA TGTGCCAGCAGCTTAACTGGGAGTAACCAGCCCCAGCATTTT.

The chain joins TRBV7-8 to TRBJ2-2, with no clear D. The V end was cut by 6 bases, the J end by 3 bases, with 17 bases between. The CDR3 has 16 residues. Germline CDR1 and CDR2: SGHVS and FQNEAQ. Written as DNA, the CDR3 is TGTGCCAGCAGTCCGCGCCAGCTTGTGTACACCGGGGAGCTGTTTTTT. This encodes CASSPRQLVYTGELFF.

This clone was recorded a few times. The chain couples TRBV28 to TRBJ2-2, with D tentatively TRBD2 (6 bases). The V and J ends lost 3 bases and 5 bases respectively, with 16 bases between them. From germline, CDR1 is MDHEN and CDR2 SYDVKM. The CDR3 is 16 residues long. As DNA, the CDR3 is TGTGCCAGCAGTTTGAGAACGGGGGTCGGAACCGGGGAGCTGTTTTTT. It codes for CASSLRTGVGTGELFF.

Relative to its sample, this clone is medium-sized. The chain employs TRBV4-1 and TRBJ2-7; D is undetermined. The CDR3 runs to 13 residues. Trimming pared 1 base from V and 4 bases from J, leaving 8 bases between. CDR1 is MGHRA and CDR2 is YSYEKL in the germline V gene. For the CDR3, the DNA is TGCGCCAGCAGCCAAGGGACCTCTTACGAGCAGTACTTC. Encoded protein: CASSQGTSYEQYF.

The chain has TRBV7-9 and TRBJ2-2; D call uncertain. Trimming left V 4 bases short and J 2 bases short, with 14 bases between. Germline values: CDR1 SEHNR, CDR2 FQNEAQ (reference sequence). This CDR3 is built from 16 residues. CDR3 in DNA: TGTGCCAGCAGCTCCGAAATACAGCCTAACACCGGGGAGCTGTTTTTT. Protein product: CASSSEIQPNTGELFF.

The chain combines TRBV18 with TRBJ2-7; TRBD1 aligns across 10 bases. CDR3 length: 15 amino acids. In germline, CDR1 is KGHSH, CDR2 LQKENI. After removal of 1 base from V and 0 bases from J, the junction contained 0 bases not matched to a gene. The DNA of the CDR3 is TGTGCCAGCTCACCACGGACAGGGGGCTCCTACGAGCAGTACTTC. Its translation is CASSPRTGGSYEQYF.

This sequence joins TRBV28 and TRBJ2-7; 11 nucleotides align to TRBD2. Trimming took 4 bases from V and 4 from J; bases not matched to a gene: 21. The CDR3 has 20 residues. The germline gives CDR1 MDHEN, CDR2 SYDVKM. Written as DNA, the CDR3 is TGTGCCAGCAGTTGTAGCGGGAGGGAGGCATGTAGTGTCCCTTTATACGAGCAGTACTTC. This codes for CASSCSGREACSVPLYEQYF.

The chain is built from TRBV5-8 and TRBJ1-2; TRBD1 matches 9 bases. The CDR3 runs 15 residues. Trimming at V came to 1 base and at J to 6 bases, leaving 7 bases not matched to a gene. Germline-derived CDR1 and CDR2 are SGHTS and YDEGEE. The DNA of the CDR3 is TGTGCCAGCAGCTTGTCGGGACAGGGTGATCATGGCTACACCTTC. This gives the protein CASSLSGQGDHGYTF.

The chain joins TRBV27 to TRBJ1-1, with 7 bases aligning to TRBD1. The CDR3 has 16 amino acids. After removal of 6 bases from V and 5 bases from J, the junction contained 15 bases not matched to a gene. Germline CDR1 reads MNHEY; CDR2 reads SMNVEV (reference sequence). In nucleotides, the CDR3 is TGTGCCAGCAGCGTGAGGTATAGCACAGGGGATACTGAAGCTTTCTTT. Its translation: CASSVRYSTGDTEAFF.

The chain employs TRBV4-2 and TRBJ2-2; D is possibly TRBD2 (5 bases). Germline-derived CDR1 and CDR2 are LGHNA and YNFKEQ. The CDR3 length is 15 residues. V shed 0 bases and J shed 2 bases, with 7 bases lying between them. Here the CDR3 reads CASSQDRGNTGELFF. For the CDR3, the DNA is TGTGCCAGCAGCCAAGATCGGGGAAACACCGGGGAGCTGTTTTTT.